The clone carrying this T cell receptor (beta chain) has just a few counts. Its antigen is not identified. The data were taken from a study of neurological immune-mediated disorders. The CDR3 runs to 15 residues. V shed 5 bases and J shed 0 bases, with 11 bases lying between them. Germline-derived CDR1 and CDR2 are SGHAT and FQNNGV. Broader study findings: For the multiple sclerosis repertoire cluster, an association with any clinical or MRI feature was absent.

TCRdb re-derived calls from the 5' RACE reads in MiXCR, one entry per CDR3 protein. The data hold more than 45,000 distinct CDR3 sequences, with roughly 4.6% observed a single time. The clonotype was recovered from a man aged 50 or older with multiple sclerosis. Sequencing used PBMCs. V gene TRBV11-2 combines with J gene TRBJ2-4; TRBD2 is a possible D gene (5 bases). The DNA of the CDR3 is TGTGCCAGCAGCGTTCAGGCGGGAGCCAAAAACATTCAGTACTTC. This translates into CASSVQAGAKNIQYF.